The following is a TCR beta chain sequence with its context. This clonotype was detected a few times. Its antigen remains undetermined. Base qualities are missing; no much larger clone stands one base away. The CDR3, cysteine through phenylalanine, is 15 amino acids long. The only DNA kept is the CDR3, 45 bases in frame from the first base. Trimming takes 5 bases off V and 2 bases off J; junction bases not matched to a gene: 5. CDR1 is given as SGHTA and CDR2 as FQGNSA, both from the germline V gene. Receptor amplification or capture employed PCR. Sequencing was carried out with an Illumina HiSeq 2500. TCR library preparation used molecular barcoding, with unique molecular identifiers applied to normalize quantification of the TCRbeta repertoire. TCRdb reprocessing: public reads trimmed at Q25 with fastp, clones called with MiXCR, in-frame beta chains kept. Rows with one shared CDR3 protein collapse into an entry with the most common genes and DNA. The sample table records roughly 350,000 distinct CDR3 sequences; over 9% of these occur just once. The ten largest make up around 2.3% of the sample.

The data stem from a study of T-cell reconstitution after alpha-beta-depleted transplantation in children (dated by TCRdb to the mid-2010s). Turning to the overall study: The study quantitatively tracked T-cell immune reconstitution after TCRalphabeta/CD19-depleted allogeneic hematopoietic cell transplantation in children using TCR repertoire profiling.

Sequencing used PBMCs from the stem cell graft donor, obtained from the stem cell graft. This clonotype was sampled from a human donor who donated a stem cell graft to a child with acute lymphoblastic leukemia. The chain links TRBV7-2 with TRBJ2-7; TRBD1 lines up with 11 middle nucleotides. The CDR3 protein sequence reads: CASSTDRGLPYEQYF. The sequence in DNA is TGTGCCAGCAGCACGGACAGGGGGCTCCCCTACGAGCAGTACTTC.